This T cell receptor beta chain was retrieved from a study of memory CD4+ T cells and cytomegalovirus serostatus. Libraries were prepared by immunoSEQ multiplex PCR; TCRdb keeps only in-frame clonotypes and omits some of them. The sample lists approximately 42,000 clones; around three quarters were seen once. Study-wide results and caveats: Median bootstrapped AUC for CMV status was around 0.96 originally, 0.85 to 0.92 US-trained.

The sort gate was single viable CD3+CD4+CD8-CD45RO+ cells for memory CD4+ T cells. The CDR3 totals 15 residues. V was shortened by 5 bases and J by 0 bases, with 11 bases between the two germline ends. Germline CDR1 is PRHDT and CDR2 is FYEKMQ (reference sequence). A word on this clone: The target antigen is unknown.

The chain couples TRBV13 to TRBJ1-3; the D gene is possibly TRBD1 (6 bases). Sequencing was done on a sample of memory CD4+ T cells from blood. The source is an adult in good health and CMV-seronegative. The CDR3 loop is CASSRRGSSGNTIYF. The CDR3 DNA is TGTGCCAGCAGCCGTAGGGGGAGCTCTGGAAACACCATATATTTT.